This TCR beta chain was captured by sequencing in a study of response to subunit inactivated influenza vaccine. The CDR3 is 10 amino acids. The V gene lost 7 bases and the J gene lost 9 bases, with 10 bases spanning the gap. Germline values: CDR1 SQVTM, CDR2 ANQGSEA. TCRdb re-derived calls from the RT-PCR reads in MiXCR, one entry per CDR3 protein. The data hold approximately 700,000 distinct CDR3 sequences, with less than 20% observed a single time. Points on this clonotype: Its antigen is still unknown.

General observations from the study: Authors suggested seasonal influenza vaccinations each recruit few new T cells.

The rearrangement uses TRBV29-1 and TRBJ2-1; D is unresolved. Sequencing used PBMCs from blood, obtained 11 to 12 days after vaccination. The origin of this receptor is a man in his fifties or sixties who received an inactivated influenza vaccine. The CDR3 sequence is CSALVLEQFF. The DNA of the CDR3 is TGCAGCGCCCTAGTGCTTGAGCAGTTCTTC.